This TCR beta chain was retrieved from a study of T-cell reconstitution after alpha-beta-depleted transplantation in children. Unique molecular identifiers were incorporated during preparation of the TCRbeta library. TCRdb ran MiXCR on the PCR reads and lists one entry per CDR3 protein. The sample lists about 980,000 distinct CDR3 sequences, 25% to 35% seen once, with 28% in the top ten. The CDR3 runs 15 residues. Germline V lookup: CDR1 SGHRS, CDR2 YFSETQ. J lost 7 bases, V lost 4 bases, and 6 bases had no gene match. Notes on the study in general: Several hundred rapidly expanded clones from non-depleted graft cells reportedly supplied alpha-beta T cells about two months post-transplant.

This clonotype was seen at least ten times. Its antigen is currently unknown. V and J are TRBV5-1 and TRBJ2-2, with 11 bases aligning to TRBD1. The specimen comprised PBMCs, mostly from graft donor cells, sampled 360 days after TCRalphabeta/CD19-depleted stem cell transplant. The TCR sequence derives from a boy in the first two years of life who had a stem cell transplant for SCID, so the T cells may come from the graft donor. The CDR3 loop is CASSRGQGAGGELFF. The CDR3 DNA follows: TGCGCCAGCAGCCGCGGACAGGGGGCCGGCGGGGAGCTGTTTTTT.